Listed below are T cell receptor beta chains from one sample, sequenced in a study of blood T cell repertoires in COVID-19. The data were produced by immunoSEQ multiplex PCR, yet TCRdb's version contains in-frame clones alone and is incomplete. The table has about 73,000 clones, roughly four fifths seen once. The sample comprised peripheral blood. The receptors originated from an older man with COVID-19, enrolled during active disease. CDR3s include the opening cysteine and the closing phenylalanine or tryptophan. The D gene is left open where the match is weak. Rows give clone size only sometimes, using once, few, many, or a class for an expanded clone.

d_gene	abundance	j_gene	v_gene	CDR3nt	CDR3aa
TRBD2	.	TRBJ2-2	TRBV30	TGTGCCTGGAGCGCTAGCGGGGATTACACCGGGGAGCTGTTTTTT	CAWSASGDYTGELFF
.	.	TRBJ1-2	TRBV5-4	TGTGCCAGCAGCTCCACAGGGTTCTATGGCTACACCTTC	CASSSTGFYGYTF
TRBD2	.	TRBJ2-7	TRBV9	TGTGCCAGCAGCAGGCGTAGCGGGTCCCACTCCTACGAGCAGTACTTC	CASSRRSGSHSYEQYF
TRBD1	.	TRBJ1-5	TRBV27	TGTGCCAGCAGTTTAGGGACAGGGACCGGGCAGCCCCAGCATTTT	CASSLGTGTGQPQHF
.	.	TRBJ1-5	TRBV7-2	TGTGCCAGCAGCTTAGCTCCGGGGGGGGCAAGAAGCAATCAGCCCCAGCATTTT	CASSLAPGGARSNQPQHF
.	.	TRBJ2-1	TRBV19	TGTGCCAGTTCTAGGGGGAATGAGCAGTTCTTC	CASSRGNEQFF
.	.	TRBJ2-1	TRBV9	TGTGCCAGCAGCGTAGACATCAGGGGATCCTACAATGAGCAGTTCTTC	CASSVDIRGSYNEQFF
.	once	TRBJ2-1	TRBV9	TGTGCCAGCACCGCCGGGCAGGGTGGCTACAATGAGCAGTTCTTC	CASTAGQGGYNEQFF
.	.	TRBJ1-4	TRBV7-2	TGTGCCAGCAGCTTAGTGGCAGGGGTAGGGGAAAAACTGTTTTTT	CASSLVAGVGEKLFF
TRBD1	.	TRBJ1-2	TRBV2	TGTGCCAGCAGTGGACAGGGCTATGGCTACACCTTC	CASSGQGYGYTF
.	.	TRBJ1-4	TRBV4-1	TGCGCCAGCAGCCAAGATGGGCGGGGACTAGAAAAACTGTTTTTT	CASSQDGRGLEKLFF
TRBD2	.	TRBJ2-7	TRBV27	TGTGCCAGCAGTATATTAGGGACTAGCGGGAACGAGCAGTACTTC	CASSILGTSGNEQYF
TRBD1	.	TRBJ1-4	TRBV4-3	TGCGCCAGCAGCCAAGAGGTGACAGGGTGGAGTGAAAAACTGTTTTTT	CASSQEVTGWSEKLFF
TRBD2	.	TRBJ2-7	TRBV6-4	TGTGCCAGCAGTAAGGGACTAGCGCCGACCTACGAGCAGTACTTC	CASSKGLAPTYEQYF
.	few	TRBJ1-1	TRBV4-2	TGTGCCAGCAGCCCACAGGCATCTGAAGCTTTCTTT	CASSPQASEAFF
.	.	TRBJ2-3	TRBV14	TGTGCCAGCAGCGACCGGGAGAGAATTACAGATACGCAGTATTTT	CASSDRERITDTQYF
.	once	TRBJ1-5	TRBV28	TGTGCCGGCAGTCCCGGGGTGCACAGCAATCAGCCCCAGCATTTT	CAGSPGVHSNQPQHF
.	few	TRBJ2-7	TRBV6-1	TGTGCCAGCAGTGAAGCTAACGGGAACTCCTACGAGCAGTACTTC	CASSEANGNSYEQYF
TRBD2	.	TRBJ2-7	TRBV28	TGTGCCAGCAGGGTAGCGGGAGGGTGGTCCTACGAGCAGTACTTC	CASRVAGGWSYEQYF
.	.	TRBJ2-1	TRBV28	TGTGCCAGCAGTTCGTCAGGGCAGTACAATGAGCAGTTCTTC	CASSSSGQYNEQFF
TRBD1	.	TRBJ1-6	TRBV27	TGTGCCAGCAGCCTACAGGGGTTCGGCTATTCACCCCTCCACTTT	CASSLQGFGYSPLHF
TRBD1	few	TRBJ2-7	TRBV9	TGTGCCAGCAGCGTAACGGGACAGGGAGTTCACGAGCAGTACTTC	CASSVTGQGVHEQYF
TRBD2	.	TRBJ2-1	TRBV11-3	TGTGCCAGCAGCTTAGATGGGACTAGCGGGAGTGTCTCGGGCAATGAGCAGTTCTTC	CASSLDGTSGSVSGNEQFF
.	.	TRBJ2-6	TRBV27	TGTGCCAGCAGTTTTATCCCGAGTCTGTCTGGGGCCAACGTCCTGACTTTC	CASSFIPSLSGANVLTF
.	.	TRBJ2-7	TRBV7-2	TGTGCCAGCAGTCCTTCGGGGTCCGGGATTGGGGAGCAGTACTTC	CASSPSGSGIGEQYF
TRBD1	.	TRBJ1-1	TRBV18	TGTGCCAGCTCACCGCTGGACAGGGGGCTAATGAACACTGAAGCTTTCTTT	CASSPLDRGLMNTEAFF
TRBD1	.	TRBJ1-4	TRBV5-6	TGTGCCAGCAGCTTGGGACAGGGTTTAGGAGAAAAACTGTTTTTT	CASSLGQGLGEKLFF
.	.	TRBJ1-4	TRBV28	TGTGCCAGCAGTGATCACAGCTCTAATGAAAAACTGTTTTTT	CASSDHSSNEKLFF
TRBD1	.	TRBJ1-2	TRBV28	TGTGCCAGCCTTCCTCCGGGACAGGGTTTTTATGGCTACACCTTC	CASLPPGQGFYGYTF
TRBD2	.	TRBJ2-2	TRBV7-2	TGTGCCAGCAGCTTCCTAGCGGGAACAGGTGGGGAGCTGTTTTTT	CASSFLAGTGGELFF
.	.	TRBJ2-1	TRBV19	.	CASSIGVAGGAVFF
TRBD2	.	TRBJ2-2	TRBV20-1	TGCAGTGCTAGTGGTTTGAGCGGGAGGAGCACCGGGGAGCTGTTTTTT	CSASGLSGRSTGELFF
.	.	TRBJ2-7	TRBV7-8	TGTGCCAGCAGCTTAGAGGGGGTATCGACAGTCGAGCAGTACTTC	CASSLEGVSTVEQYF
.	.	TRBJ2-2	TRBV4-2	TGTGCCAGCAGCCAAGAGGTATCCGGGACCGGGGAGCTGTTTTTT	CASSQEVSGTGELFF
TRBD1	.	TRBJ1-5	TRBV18	TGTGCCAGCTCACGGGGACAGGAAGGCAATCAGCCCCAGCATTTT	CASSRGQEGNQPQHF
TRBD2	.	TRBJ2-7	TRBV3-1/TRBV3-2	TGTGCCAGCAGTCTTTTAGCGGGAGGCTACGAGCAGTACTTC	CASSLLAGGYEQYF
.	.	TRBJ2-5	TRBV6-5	TGTGCCAGCAGTTATGAAGAGGGGGTAGAGACCCAGTACTTC	CASSYEEGVETQYF
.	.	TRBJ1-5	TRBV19	TGTGCCAGTAGTGCGGCTCACGGGGTCAGTCAGCCCCAGCATTTT	CASSAAHGVSQPQHF
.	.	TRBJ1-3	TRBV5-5	TGTGCCAGCAGCTTGAGTAGCTCTGGAAACACCATATATTTT	CASSLSSSGNTIYF
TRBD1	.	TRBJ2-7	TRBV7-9	TGTGCCAGCAGCGTGGCAGGGGGCTCCTACGAGCAGTACTTC	CASSVAGGSYEQYF
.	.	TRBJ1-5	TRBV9	TGTGCCAGCAGCCAATCCAGTAATCAGAATCAGCCCCAGCATTTT	CASSQSSNQNQPQHF
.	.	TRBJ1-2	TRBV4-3	TGCGCCAGCAGCCAACGTGGGGCAGGGAGCTACACCTTC	CASSQRGAGSYTF
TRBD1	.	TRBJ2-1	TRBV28	TGTGCCAGCTGGACAGGGAAGTACAATGAGCAGTTCTTC	CASWTGKYNEQFF
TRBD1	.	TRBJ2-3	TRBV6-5	TGTGCCAGCAGTCAGAGGACAGGGGCCACAGATACGCAGTATTTT	CASSQRTGATDTQYF
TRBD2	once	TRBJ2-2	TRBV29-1	TGCAGCGTTGCCCGGGAGGCTGTCGGGGAGCTGTTTTTT	CSVAREAVGELFF
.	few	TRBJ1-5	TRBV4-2	TGTGCCAGCAGCCCCCAAAATAATCAGCCCCAGCATTTT	CASSPQNNQPQHF
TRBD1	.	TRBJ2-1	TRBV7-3	TGTGCCAGCAGCCCCCTCGGACAGGGCAGTAATGAGCAGTTCTTC	CASSPLGQGSNEQFF
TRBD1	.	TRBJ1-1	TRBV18	TGTGCCAGCTCACAACAGACAGGGAAGAACACTGAAGCTTTCTTT	CASSQQTGKNTEAFF
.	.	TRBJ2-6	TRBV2	TGTGCCAGCGTGACAGCACCAAGCTCTGGGGCCAACGTCCTGACTTTC	CASVTAPSSGANVLTF
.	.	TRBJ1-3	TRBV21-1	TGTGCCAGCAGCGCGAGTCTCGGCTCTGGAAACACCATATATTTT	CASSASLGSGNTIYF
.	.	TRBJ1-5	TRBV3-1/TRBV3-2	TGTGCCAGCAGCCACAGGGATCAGCCCCAGCATTTT	CASSHRDQPQHF
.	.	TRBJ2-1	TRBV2	TGTGCCAGCATGGGTGACAGGAATGAGCAGTTCTTC	CASMGDRNEQFF
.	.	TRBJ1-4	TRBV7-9	TGTGCCAGCAGCTCCCACCGGCGGGGCGCATCTAATGAAAAACTGTTTTTT	CASSSHRRGASNEKLFF
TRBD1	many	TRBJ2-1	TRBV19	TGTGCCAGTAGTATACGACAGGGACAAAATGAGCAGTTCTTC	CASSIRQGQNEQFF
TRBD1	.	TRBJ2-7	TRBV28	TGTGCCAGCAGCACTACCGGGACAGGGGGCTACGAGCAGTACTTC	CASSTTGTGGYEQYF
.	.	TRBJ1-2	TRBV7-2	TGTGCCAGCAGCTTAGAGGGGGGGCAGGGCTATGGCTACACCTTC	CASSLEGGQGYGYTF
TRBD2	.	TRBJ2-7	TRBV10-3	TGTGCCATCAGTGGTTTTAGCGGGAGCTACGAGCAGTACTTC	CAISGFSGSYEQYF
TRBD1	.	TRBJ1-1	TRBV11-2	TGTGCCAGCAGCTTTCTGACAGGGGGCGAGGGCACTGAAGCTTTCTTT	CASSFLTGGEGTEAFF